This T cell receptor (beta chain) is drawn from a study of blood T cell repertoires in COVID-19. Libraries were prepared by immunoSEQ multiplex PCR; TCRdb keeps only in-frame clonotypes and omits some of them. The data show fewer than 200,000 clones, with around nine tenths seen just once and around 1% held by the top ten. This CDR3 comprises 15 residues. Trimming took 0 bases from V and 5 from J, leaving 11 bases between them. Looked up from germline, CDR1 is MNHNY and CDR2 is SVGAGI (reference sequence). The TCR was taken from a woman younger than 30 who had recovered from COVID-19. The chain carries TRBV6-6 and TRBJ2-1, with unresolved D. The sequenced sample consisted of peripheral blood. The CDR3 nucleotides are TGTGCCAGCAGTTACTCTTGGCCGAATAACAATGAGCAGTTCTTC. This encodes CASSYSWPNNNEQFF.